The 17 T cell receptor beta chains below were found in one sample sequenced in a study of regulatory T cells in long-lasting Graves disease. Building the TCR beta libraries relied on iRepertoire HTBI primers, and CDR3 regions underwent Arm-PCR. TCRdb called the multiplex PCR reads again in MiXCR, with one record for every CDR3 protein. Of about 300,000 distinct CDR3 sequences in the sample, 20% to 25% were seen once. Time point given: persistent/refractory GD, antithyroid drugs over 5 years with positive TRAb. PBMCs provided the RNA from which the TCR library was made. The sample was peripheral blood mononuclear cells (PBMCs), taken when the disease was refractory, from a patient treated with antithyroid drugs. These TCRs come from a female donor with Graves disease.

A few counts support this clonotype. This sequence joins TRBV6-2 or TRBV6-3 and TRBJ2-7, with a tentative D call TRBD2 (6 bases). Trimming left V 8 bases short and J 6 bases short, with 14 bases between. The germline V gene encodes CDR1 MNHEY and CDR2 SVGEGT. The CDR3 contains 12 residues. Written as DNA, the CDR3 is TGTGCCAGCCATTCGGGGGACGCCGAGCAGTACTTC. As protein: CASHSGDAEQYF.

The chain carries TRBV5-1 and TRBJ2-7, with TRBD1 identical over 8 bases. The CDR3 totals 13 residues. The V and J ends lost 4 bases and 6 bases, in that order; junction bases with no gene match: 6. From germline, CDR1 is SGHRS and CDR2 YFSETQ. The CDR3 region is CASSLRGRSEQYF. CDR3 bases: TGCGCCAGCAGCCTCAGGGGGCGCTCCGAGCAGTACTTC.

In its sample, this clonotype was seen many times. The CDR3 coding sequence is TGTGCCAGCAGCCTTAGCGGGAGACGCTCCTACGAGCAGTACTTC. This codes for CASSLSGRRSYEQYF. J is TRBJ2-7 and V is TRBV7-2, with TRBD2 matching 9 bases. The length of the CDR3 is 15 residues. V trimming: 5 bases; J trimming: 0 bases; junction bases outside the gene matches: 5. Germline V gene data show CDR1 as SGHTA and CDR2 as FQGNSA.

This clonotype showed up just a few times. This chain connects TRBV19 to TRBJ1-5; D remains unclear. The CDR3 is made up of 14 amino acids. V was pared by 6 bases and J by 5 bases, with 14 bases between. Germline CDR1 is LNHDA and CDR2 is SQIVND (reference sequence). The CDR3 reads CASRVNEWDQPQHF. As DNA, the CDR3 is TGTGCCAGTAGGGTAAACGAGTGGGATCAGCCCCAGCATTTT.

The chain uses TRBV6-9 and TRBJ1-3; D might be TRBD1 (6 bases). The CDR3 extends over 18 amino acids. The ends were cut back, 3 bases at V and 0 bases at J, with 18 bases in the middle. Germline CDR1 reads MNHGY; CDR2 reads SVAAGI. CDR3 sequence reads: CASSYLGQDSFSGNTIYF. In nucleotides, the CDR3 is TGTGCCAGCAGTTACTTGGGTCAGGACAGCTTCTCTGGAAACACCATATATTTT.

This clonotype was found a few times. The rearrangement links TRBV12-3 or TRBV12-4 to TRBJ2-7; weak D call: TRBD1 (6 bases). This CDR3 is built from 11 residues. Trimming took 5 bases from V and 8 from J, leaving 10 bases between them. The CDR3 region is CASSLGQKQYF. Written as DNA, the CDR3 is TGTGCCAGCAGTCTTGGACAGAAGCAGTACTTC.

V and J are TRBV10-3 and TRBJ2-1, with D hard to call. CDR1 ENHRY and CDR2 SYGVKD come from the germline V gene. CDR3 length: 14 residues. The germline V and J ends were trimmed by 0 bases and 4 bases, with 7 bases remaining between them. CDR3 sequence reads: CAISESWPYNEQFF. DNA of the CDR3: TGTGCCATCAGTGAGTCGTGGCCTTACAATGAGCAGTTCTTC.

The V gene is TRBV7-3, the J gene TRBJ2-3, with a weak D call TRBD1 (5 bases). The CDR3 sequence is 13 residues long. CDR1 and CDR2 (germline): SGHTA, FQGTGA. The V end was cut by 5 bases, the J end by 5 bases, with 11 bases between. The CDR3 is CASSINRGDTQYF. The CDR3, as DNA: TGTGCCAGCAGCATAAATAGGGGAGATACGCAGTATTTT. The full variable domain, in which reference TRBV7-3 and TRBJ2-3 provide the parts outside the CDR3, is GAGVSQTPSNKVTEKGKYVELRCDPISGHTALYWYRQSLGQGPEFLIYFQGTGAADDSGLPNDRFFAVRPEGSVSTLKIQRTERGDSAVYLCASSINRGDTQYFGPGTRLTVL.

The rearrangement uses TRBV19 and TRBJ1-1; D possibly corresponds to TRBD1 (5 bases). Germline V gives CDR1 LNHDA, CDR2 SQIVND (reference sequence). V gave up 4 bases and J gave up 1 base, with 13 bases separating them. The CDR3 spans 15 residues. CDR3 in amino acids: CASSKNRDGNTEAFF. CDR3 DNA sequence: TGTGCCAGTAGTAAAAACCGGGACGGGAACACTGAAGCTTTCTTT.

This clonotype was observed a few times. The V gene is TRBV14, the J gene TRBJ1-1; a weak D match, TRBD1 (6 bases). From germline, CDR1 is SGHDN and CDR2 FVKESK. This CDR3 is 14 amino acids long. Trimming stripped 4 bases from V and 7 bases from J, with 16 bases between. The CDR3 reads CASSRRGGADEAFF. CDR3 DNA sequence: TGTGCCAGCAGCCGGAGGGGGGGGGCCGATGAAGCTTTCTTT.

This clonotype was found many times. The V gene is TRBV28, the J gene TRBJ1-2, with a tentative D call TRBD1 (5 bases). V dropped 2 bases and J dropped 6 bases, with 16 bases sitting between them. In germline, CDR1 is MDHEN, CDR2 SYDVKM. The CDR3 contains 15 residues. In nucleotides, the CDR3 is TGTGCCAGCAGTTTAAGCGGCAGGGCTATGCATGGCTACACCTTC. This gives the protein CASSLSGRAMHGYTF.

This clonotype occurred many times. The V call is TRBV5-1, the J call TRBJ2-7; D tentatively fits TRBD1 or TRBD2 (5 bases each). The ends were cut back, 3 bases at V and 2 bases at J, with 21 bases in the middle. Germline values: CDR1 SGHRS, CDR2 YFSETQ. The CDR3 has 17 residues. The CDR3 bases are TGCGCCAGCAGCTATGTTAGTCCCGGGACCCCTACCTACGAGCAGTACTTC. It specifies CASSYVSPGTPTYEQYF.

This clonotype was seen at least ten times. For the CDR3, the DNA is TGTGCCAGCAGCCCTGGAACCGCGAACTATGGCTACACCTTC. Amino acid sequence: CASSPGTANYGYTF. This chain uses TRBV11-2 with TRBJ1-2; D gene unclear. This CDR3 contains 14 residues. Germline-derived CDR1 and CDR2 are SGHAT and FQNNGV. Between the trimmed V and J ends, which lost 5 bases and 2 bases, there was a span of 12 bases. The full variable domain, rest sourced from reference TRBV11-2 and TRBJ1-2, is EAGVAQSPRYKIIEKRQSVAFWCNPISGHATLYWYQQILGQGPKLLIQFQNNGVVDDSQLPKDRFSAERLKGVDSTLKIQPAKLEDSAVYLCASSPGTANYGYTFGSGTRLTVV.

The table lists this clonotype with many counts. This chain uses TRBV6-5 with TRBJ1-5, with TRBD1 identical over 9 bases. CDR1 and CDR2 (germline): MNHEY, SVGAGI. The V and J ends lost 4 bases and 0 bases, in that order; junction bases with no gene match: 10. The CDR3 has 18 amino acids. The CDR3 sequence is CASSFGTGNDYSNQPQHF. The CDR3, as DNA: TGTGCCAGCAGTTTTGGGACAGGGAACGACTATAGCAATCAGCCCCAGCATTTT.

A few counts support this clonotype. J is TRBJ2-5 and V is TRBV7-9; TRBD2 matches 10 bases. J lost 4 bases, V lost 5 bases, and 7 bases had no gene match. CDR1 and CDR2 from the germline V gene are SEHNR and FQNEAQ (reference sequence). The CDR3 loop spans 15 amino acids. CDR3: CASSPASGSPETQYF. Here the CDR3 DNA reads TGTGCCAGCAGCCCCGCTAGCGGGAGCCCAGAGACCCAGTACTTC.

The chain carries TRBV11-2 and TRBJ2-1, with a tentative D call TRBD1 (6 bases). From germline, CDR1 is SGHAT and CDR2 FQNNGV. V lost 5 bases to trimming and J lost 0 bases, with 14 bases between them. CDR3 length: 16 amino acids. Here the CDR3 DNA reads TGTGCCAGCAGCCCCCGGGACACCCGCTCCTACAATGAGCAGTTCTTC. It is translated as CASSPRDTRSYNEQFF.

V and J are TRBV25-1 and TRBJ2-2; 8 bases align to TRBD2. This CDR3 has 13 residues. The germline V gene encodes CDR1 MGHDK and CDR2 SYGVNS. V shed 2 bases and J 7 bases; nucleotides not matched to a gene: 0. The DNA for the CDR3 is TGTGCCAGCAGTGAAGCGGGAGGCGGGGAGCTGTTTTTT. Protein sequence: CASSEAGGGELFF.